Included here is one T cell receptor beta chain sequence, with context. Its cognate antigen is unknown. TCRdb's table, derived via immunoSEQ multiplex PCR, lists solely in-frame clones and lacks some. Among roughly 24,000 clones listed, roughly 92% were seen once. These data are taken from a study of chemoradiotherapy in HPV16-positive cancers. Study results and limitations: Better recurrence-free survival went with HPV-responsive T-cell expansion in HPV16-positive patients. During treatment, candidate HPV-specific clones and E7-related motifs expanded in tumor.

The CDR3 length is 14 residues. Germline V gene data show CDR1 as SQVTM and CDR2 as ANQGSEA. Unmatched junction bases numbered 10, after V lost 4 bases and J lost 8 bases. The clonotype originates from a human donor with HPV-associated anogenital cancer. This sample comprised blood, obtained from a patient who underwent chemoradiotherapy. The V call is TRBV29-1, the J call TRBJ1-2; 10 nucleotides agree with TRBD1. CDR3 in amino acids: CSVAFLGTGVGYTF. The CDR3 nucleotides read TGCAGCGTTGCCTTCCTCGGGACAGGGGTAGGCTACACCTTC.